This entry lists 29 T cell receptor beta chains sequenced from one sample in a study of cytomegalovirus exposure and HLA in healthy donors. Measured with immunoSEQ multiplex PCR; TCRdb has only the in-frame clones, and not every one. The sample holds more than 55,000 clones, about 91% seen once. The material sequenced was PBMCs. These receptor sequences come from a woman aged 18-29 years in good health and CMV-seronegative.

The chain combines TRBV4-2 with TRBJ2-1, with 10 bases identical to TRBD2. The V gene end was trimmed by 4 bases and the J gene end by 3 bases; junction bases not matched to a gene: 3. This CDR3 is 15 amino acids long. CDR1 is LGHNA and CDR2 is YNFKEQ in the germline V gene. This CDR3 reads CASSPGLANYNEQFF. The DNA of the CDR3 is TGTGCCAGCAGCCCGGGACTAGCGAACTACAATGAGCAGTTCTTC.

The chain recombines TRBV28 with TRBJ2-7, with 8 bases aligning to TRBD2. J was trimmed by 12 bases and V by 4 bases; bases with no gene match: 11. The CDR3 totals 13 residues. The V gene's germline CDR1 is MDHEN and CDR2 SYDVKM. As DNA, the CDR3 is TGTGCCAGCAGTTCGACTAGCGCCCCGGAGATGTACTTC. It specifies CASSSTSAPEMYF.

In DNA form, the CDR3 reads TGTGCCAGCAGTTACCTCCGGTCTAGCGGGACAGATACGCAGTATTTT. Translating gives CASSYLRSSGTDTQYF. V usage is TRBV6-5 and J usage is TRBJ2-3; 8 bases map to TRBD2. Trimming took 2 bases from V and 3 from J; bases not matched to a gene: 7. This CDR3 is built from 16 residues. CDR1 and CDR2 from the germline V gene are MNHEY and SVGAGI.

The chain carries TRBV20-1 and TRBJ1-1; D unclear. CDR1 and CDR2 from the germline V gene are DFQATT and SNEGSKA (reference sequence). CDR3 length: 10 residues. The CDR3 coding sequence is TGCAGGGCTGAGGGAACTGAAGCTTTCTTT. Translated: CRAEGTEAFF.

This sequence joins TRBV5-1 and TRBJ1-1; D is possibly TRBD1 (6 bases). There are 14 residues in the CDR3. Trimming cost V 5 bases and J 8 bases, with 19 bases left between them. Per the germline V gene, CDR1 is SGHRS and CDR2 is YFSETQ. In nucleotides, the CDR3 is TGCGCCAGCAGACATAAATCTCCGGGACAAGAAGCTTTCTTT. Translating it yields CASRHKSPGQEAFF.

This clone has just a few counts. This chain links TRBV30 with TRBJ2-7, with 7 bases fitting TRBD2. Trimming took 5 bases from V and 3 from J; bases not matched to a gene: 10. Germline assignment: CDR1 GTSNPN and CDR2 SVGIG (reference sequence). The CDR3 is 14 residues long. CDR3 in DNA: TGTGCCTGGGGGAGGGAGGGCCTCAGCTACGAGCAGTACTTC. Residues: CAWGREGLSYEQYF.

This chain links TRBV5-6 with TRBJ1-3, with D maybe TRBD1 (5 bases). Germline loops: CDR1 SGHDT, CDR2 YYEEEE. V dropped 3 bases and J dropped 10 bases, with 11 bases sitting between them. The CDR3 totals 12 residues. The CDR3 reads CASSYNGGTIYF. CDR3 DNA: TGTGCCAGCAGCTACAACGGGGGAACCATATATTTT.

The chain carries TRBV12-5 and TRBJ2-1, with TRBD1 matching over 8 bases. Germline V CDR1 and CDR2: LGHNT, FRNRAP. Germline trimming cut 6 bases from V and 4 bases from J; bases unmatched to any gene: 5. The CDR3 totals 14 residues. This CDR3 reads CASGSGQVYNEQFF. The CDR3 nucleotides read TGTGCTAGTGGCTCGGGACAGGTATACAATGAGCAGTTCTTC.

The V call is TRBV7-8, the J call TRBJ1-3; D remains ambiguous. The V and J ends lost 5 bases and 4 bases respectively, with 12 bases between them. Germline CDR1 SGHVS, CDR2 FQNEAQ. The CDR3 is made up of 14 amino acids. The CDR3 loop is CASSQRRMGNTIYF. The CDR3 DNA sequence: TGTGCCAGCAGCCAAAGGAGAATGGGAAACACCATATATTTT.

The chain combines TRBV30 with TRBJ2-1; the D gene is possibly TRBD2 (6 bases). The V end lost 1 base, the J end lost 5 bases, and 15 bases lay between the germline ends. Germline loops: CDR1 GTSNPN, CDR2 SVGIG (reference sequence). CDR3 length equals 15 residues. This CDR3 is CAWSAPGLGNNEQFF. CDR3 coding DNA: TGTGCCTGGAGTGCCCCGGGACTTGGCAACAATGAGCAGTTCTTC.

V usage is TRBV6-6 and J usage is TRBJ2-2; possibly TRBD1 for D (5 bases). V gave up 8 bases and J gave up 1 base, with 14 bases separating them. The CDR3 contains 15 residues. Germline V gene data show CDR1 as MNHNY and CDR2 as SVGAGI (reference sequence). In nucleotides, the CDR3 is TGTGCCAGCGGGGCAGGGTCGTTGAACACCGGGGAGCTGTTTTTT. As protein: CASGAGSLNTGELFF.

The rearrangement links TRBV6-4 to TRBJ2-1, with 8 positions matching TRBD2. V shed 3 bases and J 3 bases; nucleotides not matched to a gene: 7. CDR1 and CDR2 (germline): MRHNA, SNTAGT. The CDR3 has 16 amino acids. The chain's CDR3 is CASSESGRALYNEQFF. CDR3 in DNA: TGTGCCAGCAGTGAGTCCGGGAGGGCCCTCTACAATGAGCAGTTCTTC.

This chain joins TRBV6-5 and TRBJ2-7; D may be TRBD2 (6 bases). Germline V gene lookup returns CDR1 MNHEY and CDR2 SVGAGI. V gave up 3 bases and J gave up 3 bases, with 15 bases separating them. The CDR3 spans 15 residues. The CDR3 DNA follows: TGTGCCAGCAGTTATATCTCGGGAGTAGGCTACGAGCAGTACTTC. Its translation: CASSYISGVGYEQYF.

The chain employs TRBV29-1 and TRBJ2-5; D remains unclear. The CDR3 extends over 11 amino acids. Per germline, CDR1 SQVTM and CDR2 ANQGSEA. With 6 bases removed from V and 1 base from J, the gap between germline ends came to 6 bases. The CDR3 loop is CSVARQETQYF. The CDR3, as DNA: TGCAGCGTGGCCCGCCAAGAGACCCAGTACTTC.

CDR3 nucleotide sequence: TGTGCCAGCAGTGAAGCAGGAAAACGGGAGCCGCAGTATTTT. Protein product: CASSEAGKREPQYF. The gene calls are TRBV2 and TRBJ2-3, with D possibly being TRBD2 (6 bases). There are 14 residues in the CDR3. V was cut by 0 bases and J by 10 bases, with 14 bases left in between. Germline V gene data show CDR1 as SNHLY and CDR2 as FYNNEI. The full variable domain, in which reference TRBV2 and TRBJ2-3 provide the parts outside the CDR3, is EPEVTQTPSHQVTQMGQEVILRCVPISNHLYFYWYRQILGQKVEFLVSFYNNEISEKSEIFDDQFSVERPDGSNFTLKIRSTKLEDSAMYFCASSEAGKREPQYFGPGTRLTVL.

The DNA for the CDR3 is TGCGCCAGCAGCCAAGATGAGTTCTCCTACGAGCAGTACTTC. This translates into CASSQDEFSYEQYF. The chain links TRBV4-3 to TRBJ2-7; no clear D. The CDR3 is 14 residues long. V was trimmed by 0 bases and J by 0 bases, leaving 6 bases between them. From germline, CDR1 is LGHNA and CDR2 YSLEER.

The chain employs TRBV4-1 and TRBJ2-7; TRBD2 matches at 9 bases. The V gene end was trimmed by 4 bases and the J gene end by 6 bases; junction bases not matched to a gene: 4. CDR1 MGHRA and CDR2 YSYEKL come from the germline V gene. CDR3 length: 13 amino acids. The CDR3 region has the DNA TGCGCCAGCAGCCCAGCGGGGGGTCGCGAGCAGTACTTC. Encoded protein: CASSPAGGREQYF.

A single count supports this clone. V is TRBV4-3 and J is TRBJ2-1; 11 nucleotides agree with TRBD2. Germline trimming cut 3 bases from V and 3 bases from J; bases unmatched to any gene: 1. CDR1 and CDR2 (germline): LGHNA, YSLEER. CDR3 length: 15 residues. The CDR3 reads CASSHTSGSYNEQFF. The CDR3 bases are TGCGCCAGCAGCCACACTAGCGGGAGCTACAATGAGCAGTTCTTC.

The chain links TRBV18 to TRBJ1-1, with D tentatively TRBD1 (5 bases). Germline values: CDR1 KGHSH, CDR2 LQKENI. This CDR3 has 13 amino acids. V shed 4 bases and J shed 0 bases, with 6 bases lying between them. The CDR3, as DNA: TGTGCCAGCTCACAGACAGTGAACACTGAAGCTTTCTTT. This translates into CASSQTVNTEAFF.

The chain employs TRBV9 and TRBJ2-3, with 11 nucleotides matching TRBD2. Germline V lookup: CDR1 SGDLS, CDR2 YYNGEE. Trimming at V came to 4 bases and at J to 4 bases, leaving 5 bases not matched to a gene. CDR3 size: 15 residues. CDR3 sequence: CASSRGLAEADTQYF. CDR3 in DNA: TGTGCCAGCAGCCGGGGACTAGCGGAGGCAGATACGCAGTATTTT. Combining the CDR3 with reference TRBV9 and TRBJ2-3 gives the whole variable domain DSGVTQTPKHLITATGQRVTLRCSPRSGDLSVYWYQQSLDQGLQFLIQYYNGEERAKGNILERFSAQQFPDLHSELNLSSLELGDSALYFCASSRGLAEADTQYFGPGTRLTVL.

This clone was seen only once. This chain uses TRBV5-1 with TRBJ2-7; TRBD1 matches at 7 bases. The V segment lost 0 bases and the J segment 6 bases; nucleotides outside the gene matches: 6. From germline, CDR1 is SGHRS and CDR2 YFSETQ. This CDR3 has 14 residues. For the CDR3, the DNA is TGCGCCAGCAGCTTGGGTAACAGGGGTCTCGAGCAGTACTTC. Its translation is CASSLGNRGLEQYF. The variable domain in full, completed from reference TRBV5-1 and TRBJ2-7, reads KAGVTQTPRYLIKTRGQQVTLSCSPISGHRSVSWYQQTPGQGLQFLFEYFSETQRNKGNFPGRFSGRQFSNSRSEMNVSTLELGDSALYLCASSLGNRGLEQYFGPGTRLTVT.

V is TRBV7-8 and J is TRBJ2-5; D ambiguous. Per the germline V gene, CDR1 is SGHVS and CDR2 is FQNEAQ. The CDR3 is 13 residues long. Trimming took 0 bases from V and 4 from J, leaving 6 bases between them. The CDR3 loop reads CASSLASLETQYF. CDR3 nucleotides: TGTGCCAGCAGCTTAGCATCTTTAGAGACCCAGTACTTC.

This rearrangement joins TRBV28 to TRBJ2-7, with D possibly being TRBD2 (5 bases). The V end lost 9 bases, the J end lost 2 bases, and 14 bases lay between the germline ends. Per the germline V gene, CDR1 is MDHEN and CDR2 is SYDVKM. This CDR3 is 13 amino acids long. CDR3 sequence: CASLLTGTYEQYF. For the CDR3, the DNA is TGTGCCAGTCTCCTCACGGGGACCTACGAGCAGTACTTC.

The chain employs TRBV6-5 and TRBJ2-7, with TRBD2 matching 12 bases. This CDR3 spans 14 amino acids. Trimming cost V 6 bases and J 6 bases; bases outside gene matches: 6. The germline V gene has CDR1 MNHEY and CDR2 SVGAGI. The CDR3 region has the DNA TGTGCCAGCAGGGCTAGCGGGAGGGCCGGCGAGCAGTACTTC. Its translation is CASRASGRAGEQYF.

This clone turned up a few times. The chain employs TRBV4-3 and TRBJ2-7; TRBD2 agrees at 9 bases. The CDR3 covers 15 residues. The germline CDR1 and CDR2 sequences are LGHNA and YSLEER. Trimming removed 4 bases from V and 1 base from J; junction bases left unmatched: 5. The CDR3 sequence is CASSPRLAESYEQYF. CDR3 nucleotides: TGCGCCAGCAGCCCCCGACTAGCGGAGTCCTACGAGCAGTACTTC.

This chain connects TRBV19 to TRBJ2-3; possibly TRBD2 for D (5 bases). The CDR3 spans 16 residues. V was shortened by 6 bases and J by 2 bases, with 18 bases between the two germline ends. Germline V CDR1 and CDR2: LNHDA, SQIVND (reference sequence). CDR3 residues: CASRVAGQYSTDTQYF. The CDR3, as DNA: TGTGCCAGTAGAGTGGCGGGCCAATACTCCACAGATACGCAGTATTTT. Supplemented by reference TRBV19 and TRBJ2-3, the full variable domain reads DGGITQSPKYLFRKEGQNVTLSCEQNLNHDAMYWYRQDPGQGLRLIYYSQIVNDFQKGDIAEGYSVSREKKESFPLTVTSAQKNPTAFYLCASRVAGQYSTDTQYFGPGTRLTVL.

The V call is TRBV19, the J call TRBJ1-4, with a tentative D call TRBD1 (6 bases). V shed 7 bases and J shed 2 bases, with 14 bases lying between them. Germline values: CDR1 LNHDA, CDR2 SQIVND (reference sequence). CDR3 length: 15 amino acids. The CDR3 loop is CASTWTAYTNEKLFF. Written as DNA, the CDR3 is TGTGCCAGTACCTGGACAGCATACACTAATGAAAAACTGTTTTTT.

The rearrangement joins TRBV19 to TRBJ1-5; 8 bases are shared with TRBD1. CDR1 LNHDA and CDR2 SQIVND come from the germline V gene (reference sequence). This CDR3 has 17 amino acids. V lost 3 bases to trimming and J lost 0 bases; unmatched junction nucleotides: 7. CDR3 sequence reads: CASSIPDREGSNQPQHF. CDR3 bases: TGTGCCAGTAGTATCCCGGACAGGGAGGGTAGCAATCAGCCCCAGCATTTT.

CDR3 loop: CASSYGGSFSGNTIYF. The CDR3, as DNA: TGTGCCAGCAGTTATGGCGGATCTTTCTCTGGAAACACCATATATTTT. This chain connects TRBV6-5 to TRBJ1-3; D is unresolved. Germline V gene lookup returns CDR1 MNHEY and CDR2 SVGAGI. Trimming pared 3 bases from V and 0 bases from J, leaving 12 bases between. The CDR3 sequence is 16 residues long.